A single sample gave rise to the 10 T cell receptor beta chains below, sequenced in a study of response to subunit inactivated influenza vaccine. In TCRdb, the RT-PCR reads were re-called with MiXCR into one record per CDR3 protein. The data show 560,000 or so distinct CDR3 sequences, approximately 7.7% seen once. Sequences were derived from PBMCs from blood, sampled less than 30 months after vaccination. The receptors shown here come from a man between 50 and 69 years old who received an inactivated influenza vaccine.

Only a few counts were recorded for this clonotype. The CDR3 protein is CATTRNTNTEAFF. As DNA, the CDR3 is TGTGCCACCACCCGAAACACAAACACTGAAGCTTTCTTT. This chain links TRBV15 with TRBJ1-1; no clear D. The CDR3 loop spans 13 amino acids. Germline V gives CDR1 LNHNV, CDR2 YYDKDF (reference sequence). Trimming removed 7 bases at V and 2 bases at J, with 11 bases between.

This clonotype was detected a few times. The rearrangement joins TRBV6-1 to TRBJ2-1; 7 bases match TRBD1. The CDR3 consists of 15 residues. J gave up 4 bases and V 5 bases, and 8 bases lay outside the gene matches. The germline V gene has CDR1 MNHNS and CDR2 SASEGT. The CDR3 DNA reads as TGTGCCAGCAGTAAGACAGGGACGTATTACAATGAGCAGTTCTTC. It codes for CASSKTGTYYNEQFF.

The CDR3 spells CASSPASNTGELFF. The CDR3 DNA sequence: TGTGCCAGCAGCCCCGCATCGAACACCGGGGAGCTGTTTTTT. V usage is TRBV7-9 and J usage is TRBJ2-2; D call uncertain. Germline CDR1 reads SEHNR; CDR2 reads FQNEAQ (reference sequence). The CDR3 has 14 residues. Trimming stripped 5 bases from V and 0 bases from J, with 7 bases between.

Comment on this clonotype: A read error may be the cause here, since a much bigger clone is one base away. The V call is TRBV6-5, the J call TRBJ1-1; D is undetermined. The CDR3 has 13 residues. V was clipped by 1 base and J by 1 base, with 4 bases between them. Germline V gives CDR1 MNHEY, CDR2 SVGAGI. The CDR3 spells CASSYLQNTEAFF. CDR3 nucleotides: TGTGCCAGCAGTTACTTACAGAACACTGAAGCTTTCTTT.

The sample holds many counts of this clonotype. The chain combines TRBV7-9 with TRBJ1-3; a possible D gene is TRBD1 (6 bases). V was cut by 1 base and J by 2 bases, with 9 bases left in between. Germline V CDR1 and CDR2: SEHNR, FQNEAQ (reference sequence). This CDR3 has 15 residues. The chain's CDR3 is CASSLEGTTGNTIYF. CDR3 nucleotides: TGTGCCAGCAGCTTAGAAGGGACAACTGGAAACACCATATATTTT.

The V and J genes are TRBV20-1 and TRBJ1-4; 10 nucleotides agree with TRBD1. Trimming took 6 bases from V and 8 from J; bases not matched to a gene: 9. This CDR3 has 14 residues. Germline lookup yields CDR1 DFQATT and CDR2 SNEGSKA (reference sequence). This CDR3 reads CSAIDRGRREKLFF. The CDR3 bases are TGCAGTGCAATTGACAGGGGGCGCCGGGAAAAACTGTTTTTT.

This clonotype was counted only a few times. This sequence joins TRBV12-3 or TRBV12-4 and TRBJ2-5, with D possibly matching TRBD2 (6 bases). CDR3 length: 13 amino acids. V was pared by 6 bases and J by 1 base, with 9 bases between. CDR3 amino acids: CASRLASQETQYF. The CDR3 bases are TGTGCCAGCAGACTAGCTTCCCAAGAGACCCAGTACTTC.

This clonotype has only a few counts. The V call is TRBV4-2, the J call TRBJ1-4; no clear D gene. Trimming cost V 0 bases and J 10 bases, with 18 bases left between them. Germline assignment: CDR1 LGHNA and CDR2 YNFKEQ. CDR3 length: 16 amino acids. CDR3: CASSQDEGPWVPKLFF. DNA for the CDR3: TGTGCCAGCAGCCAAGACGAAGGCCCCTGGGTCCCAAAACTGTTTTTT.

This chain joins TRBV27 and TRBJ2-2; no reliable D call. The CDR3 spans 13 residues. Trimming removed 2 bases at V and 8 bases at J, with 9 bases between. The germline CDR1 and CDR2 sequences are MNHEY and SMNVEV (reference sequence). The CDR3 nucleotides are TGTGCCAGCAGTTTAGAGTTCAGGGGGGAGCTGTTTTTT. Its protein is CASSLEFRGELFF.

CDR3 bases: TGTGCCATCAACGCAGGGGGAGCTGAAGCTTTCTTT. Protein: CAINAGGAEAFF. This chain joins TRBV10-3 and TRBJ1-1, with 7 bases aligning to TRBD1. Germline-derived CDR1 and CDR2 are ENHRY and SYGVKD. CDR3 length equals 12 residues. V shed 7 bases and J 6 bases; nucleotides not matched to a gene: 5.